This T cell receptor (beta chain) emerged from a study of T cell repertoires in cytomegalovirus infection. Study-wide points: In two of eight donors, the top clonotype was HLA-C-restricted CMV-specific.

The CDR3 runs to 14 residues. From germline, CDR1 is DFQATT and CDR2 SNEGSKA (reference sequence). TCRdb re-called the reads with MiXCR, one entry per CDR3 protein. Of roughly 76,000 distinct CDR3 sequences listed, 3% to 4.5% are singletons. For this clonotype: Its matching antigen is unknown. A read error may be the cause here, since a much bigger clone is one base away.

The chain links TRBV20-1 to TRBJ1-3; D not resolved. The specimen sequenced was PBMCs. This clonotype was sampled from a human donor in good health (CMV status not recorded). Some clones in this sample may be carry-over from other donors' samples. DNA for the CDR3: TGCAGTGCTAGAACAACAGCTAGGTCTAACACCATACATTTT. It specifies CSARTTARSNTIHF.